Listed below are T cell receptor beta chains from one sample, sequenced in a study of cytomegalovirus exposure and HLA in healthy donors. Data came from immunoSEQ multiplex PCR; TCRdb stores just in-frame clones and leaves some out. The table records roughly 260,000 clones, 80% to 90% of them present only once. The sample consisted of PBMCs. The receptors originated from a man younger than 30 in good health and CMV-seronegative. The CDR3 runs from the conserved cysteine through the conserved F or W. A D gene is named only where the DNA matches it firmly.

TRBJ1-2	TRBV6-5	-	10	CARGRGSYTF
TRBJ2-7	TRBV28	TRBD1	15	CASSRRTGGGHEQYF
TRBJ2-2	TRBV30	-	14	CAWRSGGYTGELFF
TRBJ1-1	TRBV18	-	14	CASSPPAAYTEAFF
TRBJ1-1	TRBV7-9	-	13	CASSLFGSTEAFF
TRBJ2-1	TRBV27	TRBD2	14	CASSRTSGINEQFF
TRBJ2-1	TRBV20-1	-	11	CSARLDNEQFF
TRBJ2-3	TRBV13	-	13	CASSPPSTDTQYF
TRBJ2-1	TRBV5-6	TRBD2	14	CASSRRAGGNEQFF
TRBJ2-1	TRBV2	-	16	CASSEGGPSSYNEQFF
TRBJ2-2	TRBV11-2	TRBD1	16	CASSLTLTGGYGELFF
TRBJ1-1	TRBV5-1	TRBD1	14	CASSPDRGRTEAFF
TRBJ2-7	TRBV5-1	TRBD1	13	CASSMTGGPEQYF
TRBJ2-3	TRBV5-6	-	13	CASSYQGTDTQYF
TRBJ2-7	TRBV6-1	-	10	CACSSYEQYF
TRBJ1-1	TRBV7-9	-	12	CASSLVGWEAFF
TRBJ1-2	TRBV4-3	TRBD1	15	CASSPRDRGQDGYTF
TRBJ2-5	TRBV6-5	TRBD1	13	CASRKTGAETQYF
TRBJ2-1	TRBV4-1	TRBD2	18	CASSQEGLAGGLPNEQFF
TRBJ1-2	TRBV9	TRBD1	13	CASSADRGYGYTF
TRBJ2-7	TRBV5-1	TRBD1	14	CASSPGQGDAEQYF
TRBJ2-7	TRBV5-1	TRBD2	17	CASSEGTSGRPRYEQYF
TRBJ2-7	TRBV19	TRBD1	15	CASSFFSGQGYEQYF
TRBJ2-3	TRBV6-5	TRBD2	15	CASRAQRGGTDTQYF